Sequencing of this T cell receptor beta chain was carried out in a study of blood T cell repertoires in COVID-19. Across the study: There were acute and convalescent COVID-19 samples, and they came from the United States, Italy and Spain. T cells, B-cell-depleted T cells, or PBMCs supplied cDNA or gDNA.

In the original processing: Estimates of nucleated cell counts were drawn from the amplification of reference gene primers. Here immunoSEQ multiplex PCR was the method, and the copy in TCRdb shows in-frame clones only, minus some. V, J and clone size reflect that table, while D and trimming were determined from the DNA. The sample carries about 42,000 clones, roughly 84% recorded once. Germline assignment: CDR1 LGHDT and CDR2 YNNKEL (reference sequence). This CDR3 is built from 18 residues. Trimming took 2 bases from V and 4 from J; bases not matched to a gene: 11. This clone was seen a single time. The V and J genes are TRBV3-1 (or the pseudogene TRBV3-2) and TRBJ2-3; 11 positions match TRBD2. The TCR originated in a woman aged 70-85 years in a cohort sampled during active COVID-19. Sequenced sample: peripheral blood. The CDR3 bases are TGTGCCAGCAGCCAACCCCTAGCGGGAGGTGGAGGTGCAGATACGCAGTATTTT. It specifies CASSQPLAGGGGADTQYF.